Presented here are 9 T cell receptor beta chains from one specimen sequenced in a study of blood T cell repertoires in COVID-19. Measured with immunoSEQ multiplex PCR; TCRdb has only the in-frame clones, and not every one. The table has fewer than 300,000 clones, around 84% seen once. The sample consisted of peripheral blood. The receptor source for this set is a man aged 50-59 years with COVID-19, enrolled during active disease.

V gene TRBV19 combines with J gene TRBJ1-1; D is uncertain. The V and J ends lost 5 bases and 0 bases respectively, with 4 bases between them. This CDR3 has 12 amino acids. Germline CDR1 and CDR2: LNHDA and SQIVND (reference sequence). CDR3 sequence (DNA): TGTGCCAGTAGTCTGTTGAACACTGAAGCTTTCTTT. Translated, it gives CASSLLNTEAFF.

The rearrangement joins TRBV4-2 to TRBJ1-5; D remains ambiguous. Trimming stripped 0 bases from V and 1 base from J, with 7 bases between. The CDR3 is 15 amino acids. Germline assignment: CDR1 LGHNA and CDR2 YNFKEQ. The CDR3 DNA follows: TGTGCCAGCAGCCAAGATGGGCAGAGCAATCAGCCCCAGCATTTT. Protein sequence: CASSQDGQSNQPQHF.

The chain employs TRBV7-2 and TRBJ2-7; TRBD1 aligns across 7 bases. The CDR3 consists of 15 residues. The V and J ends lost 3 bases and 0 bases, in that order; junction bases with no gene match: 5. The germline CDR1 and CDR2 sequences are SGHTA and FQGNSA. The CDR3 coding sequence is TGTGCCAGCAGCTTGACGGGACAGAGCTCCTACGAGCAGTACTTC. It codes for CASSLTGQSSYEQYF.

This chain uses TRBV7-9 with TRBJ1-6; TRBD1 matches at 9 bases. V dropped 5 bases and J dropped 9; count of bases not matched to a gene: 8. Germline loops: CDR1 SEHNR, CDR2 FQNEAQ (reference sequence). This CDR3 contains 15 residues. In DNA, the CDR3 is TGTGCCAGCAGCCCCCAGACAGGGGGTAGTTCACCCCTCCACTTT. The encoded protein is CASSPQTGGSSPLHF.

The CDR3 DNA reads TGTGCCAGCAGAAAACAGGGAGACACCGGGGAGCTGTTTTTT. Amino acids: CASRKQGDTGELFF. The chain carries TRBV2 and TRBJ2-2, with D possibly TRBD1 on 6 matching bases. Trimming shortened V by 6 bases and J by 3 bases, and 11 bases separated the two germline ends. The CDR3 sequence is 14 residues long. Germline V lookup: CDR1 SNHLY, CDR2 FYNNEI.

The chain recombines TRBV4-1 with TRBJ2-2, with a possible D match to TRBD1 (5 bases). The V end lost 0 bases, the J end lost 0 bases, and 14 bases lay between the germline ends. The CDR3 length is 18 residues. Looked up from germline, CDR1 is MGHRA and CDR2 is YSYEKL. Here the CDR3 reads CASSQDLGARSNTGELFF. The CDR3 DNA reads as TGCGCCAGCAGCCAAGATCTAGGGGCCCGCTCGAACACCGGGGAGCTGTTTTTT.

CDR3 residues: CASSHPGQGHNSPLHF. The CDR3 DNA reads as TGTGCCAGCAGCCATCCCGGACAGGGGCATAATTCACCCCTCCACTTT. The rearrangement uses TRBV4-2 and TRBJ1-6; 9 bases fit TRBD1. The CDR3 runs 16 residues. Germline values: CDR1 LGHNA, CDR2 YNFKEQ. J gave up 5 bases and V 3 bases, and 5 bases lay outside the gene matches.

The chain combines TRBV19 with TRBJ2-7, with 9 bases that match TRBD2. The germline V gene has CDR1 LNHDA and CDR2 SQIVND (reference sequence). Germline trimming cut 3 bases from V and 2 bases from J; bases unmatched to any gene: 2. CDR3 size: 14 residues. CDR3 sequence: CASSILAGPYEQYF. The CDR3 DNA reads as TGTGCCAGTAGTATCCTAGCGGGACCCTACGAGCAGTACTTC.

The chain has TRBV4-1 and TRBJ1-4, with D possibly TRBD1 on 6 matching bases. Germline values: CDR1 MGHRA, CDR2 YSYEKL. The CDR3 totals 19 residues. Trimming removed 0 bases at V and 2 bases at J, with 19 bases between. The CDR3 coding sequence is TGCGCCAGCAGCCAAGATTGGGACACCAGAGGATTCACTAATGAAAAACTGTTTTTT. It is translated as CASSQDWDTRGFTNEKLFF.